The T cell receptor beta chain described here comes from a study of identifying expanded T cells in peripheral blood (dated by TCRdb to about 2019). Looking at the study overall: Technical replicates were generated by sequencing separate aliquots of the same genomic DNA pool, and four replicates were compared pairwise. General findings and caveats noted by the study authors: The beta-binomial model significantly reduced the number of clones called differentially abundant and the false-positive rate across all healthy-donor time intervals. It was expected by the authors that biological variance in healthy repertoires might increase further over much longer intervals, such as months to years. The binomial model flagged about 1.2 differentially abundant clones between technical replicates, compared with about 15 over around two weeks and 19 over around four weeks. For all healthy donors, the variance in clone template counts between approximately 2-week samples rose significantly as total template count increased.

According to the germline V gene, CDR1 reads MNHEY and CDR2 reads SVGAGI. The V end loses 8 bases and the J end loses 0 bases, and a stretch of 16 bases separates them. The CDR3 goes from the cysteine to the phenylalanine over 15 residues. Of all the DNA, just the CDR3 is kept, 45 bases in frame from base 1. No immune events, such as infections, were documented for the healthy donors during the collection period. Time-dependent variance in a beta-binomial model of T-cell clone differential abundance was calibrated using healthy-donor blood repertoires as a training cohort. There were roughly 10 healthy donors in the training cohort, of whom 3 were female and 7 were male. On average the donors were around 41 years old, and their ages spanned about 29 to 65 years. Whole blood from each healthy donor was obtained from a commercial supplier and was collected at three time points roughly 13 days apart. Genomic DNA was extracted from unsorted whole blood for immunosequencing.

The immunoSEQ Assay, which uses bias-controlled multiplex PCR amplification of genomic DNA, was used to profile TCRbeta CDR3 regions. In the source study's methods: To quantify the absolute abundance of each unique TCRbeta CDR3 region, the sequences were collapsed and filtered. Two models were used to test differential abundance: a binomial model (Fisher-equivalent) and a beta-binomial model that adds time-dependent variance fitted from healthy donors. Clones with fewer than 5 combined templates were removed, and a clone was called differentially abundant if the clone's Benjamini-Hochberg FDR was below 0.01. Beta-binomial variance was modeled as a function of total template count across the two samples using the form v = (b*log(k)+a)^2. Imported from immuneACCESS, the table was reduced by TCRdb to in-frame sequences with V and J called. These copies leave out some clones; in studies compared against another copy, an unresolved V gene accounts for under half, and the cause of the remainder is not known. The V and J calls and clone size are taken from that table; D and trimming were inferred from the DNA. The sample table holds over 90,000 clones, of which around 90% were seen once. Approximately 5.4% of the sample belongs to the ten largest clones.

Worth noting for this clone: The specificity of this receptor is unknown. The record has no base qualities; no much larger clone is one base away.

Sequencing input: blood. This receptor chain uses TRBV6-5 and TRBJ1-1, with the D gene call left open. This sequence was found in a person aged 18 to 75 in good health. The nucleotide sequence is given as TGTGCCAGCGGACTTACAGACCTGGTGAACACTGAAGCTTTCTTT. It is translated as CASGLTDLVNTEAFF.